These 4 T cell receptor beta chains were sequenced from one sample in a study of cytomegalovirus exposure and HLA in healthy donors. Vbeta (60) and Jbeta (13) primers were used in the PCR. The assay was immunoSEQ multiplex PCR, and TCRdb's table has in-frame clones only and misses some. The sample lists about 180,000 clones; around three quarters were seen once. The sequenced material came from PBMCs. The source of these receptors is a woman in her forties in good health and CMV-seronegative.

The V gene is TRBV5-1, the J gene TRBJ2-7; 10 positions match TRBD1. V gave up 0 bases and J gave up 6 bases; unmatched junction bases: 6. CDR1 and CDR2 from the germline V gene are SGHRS and YFSETQ. There are 15 residues in the CDR3. CDR3 sequence (DNA): TGCGCCAGCAGCTTGGCCGAGGGGACAGGGGTCGAGCAGTACTTC. This translates into CASSLAEGTGVEQYF.

This clone was counted a few times. The chain recombines TRBV28 with TRBJ2-1; 8 positions agree with TRBD1. The V and J ends lost 5 bases and 6 bases, in that order; junction bases with no gene match: 6. The germline V gene encodes CDR1 MDHEN and CDR2 SYDVKM. The length of the CDR3 is 14 residues. The CDR3 protein is CASSPQDRVNEQFF. The CDR3 region has the DNA TGTGCCAGCAGTCCCCAGGACAGGGTCAATGAGCAGTTCTTC.

The chain recombines TRBV4-1 with TRBJ2-7; 8 bases map to TRBD2. From germline, CDR1 is MGHRA and CDR2 YSYEKL. The V segment lost 9 bases and the J segment 2 bases; nucleotides outside the gene matches: 6. This CDR3 has 13 amino acids. CDR3 region: CASPGLDPYEQYF. Written as DNA, the CDR3 is TGCGCCAGTCCGGGACTAGACCCCTACGAGCAGTACTTC.

This chain connects TRBV5-4 to TRBJ2-1, with TRBD2 matching over 7 bases. Germline V CDR1 and CDR2: SGHNT, YYREEE (reference sequence). The V gene end was trimmed by 4 bases and the J gene end by 7 bases; junction bases not matched to a gene: 11. This CDR3 region has 15 residues. The CDR3: CASSPPFGGSNEQFF. Written as DNA, the CDR3 is TGTGCCAGCAGCCCACCGTTCGGCGGGAGTAATGAGCAGTTCTTC.